The 25 T cell receptor beta chains in this list originate from one sample, sequenced in a study of T cells in localized non-small cell lung cancer. TCRdb's copy holds only in-frame clones and misses some; the assay was immunoSEQ multiplex PCR. The table lists fewer than 20,000 clones, about 89% of them singletons, with 8% to 9.5% in the top ten. This material consisted of peripheral blood, taken before any cancer treatment. The receptor source for this set is a man aged 40 to 70 with stage I lung adenocarcinoma.

The V call is TRBV7-9, the J call TRBJ1-5, with D perhaps matching TRBD1 (5 bases). Trimming cost V 3 bases and J 5 bases, with 11 bases left between them. Germline CDR1 and CDR2: SEHNR and FQNEAQ (reference sequence). The CDR3 contains 14 residues. CDR3 residues: CASSFGGGDQPQHF. The CDR3 DNA sequence: TGTGCCAGCAGCTTCGGTGGGGGAGATCAGCCCCAGCATTTT.

This chain joins TRBV5-8 and TRBJ1-4; perhaps TRBD1 as D (6 bases). The V end was cut by 0 bases, the J end by 4 bases, with 10 bases between. CDR3 length equals 15 residues. Germline V lookup: CDR1 SGHTS, CDR2 YDEGEE. The CDR3 reads CASSLGGQLNEKLFF. In DNA, the CDR3 is TGTGCCAGCAGCTTGGGGGGACAACTTAATGAAAAACTGTTTTTT.

This clone was observed a few times. J is TRBJ1-2 and V is TRBV6-4, with D possibly being TRBD1 (5 bases). Deletions cut 2 bases from V and 6 bases from J, with 10 bases between. This CDR3 comprises 13 residues. CDR1 is MRHNA, CDR2 SNTAGT, per germline. The CDR3 nucleotides are TGTGCCAGCAGTGACGGAGAGACAGATGGCTACACCTTC. This gives the protein CASSDGETDGYTF.

The chain joins TRBV18 to TRBJ1-2, with D possibly being TRBD1 (6 bases). The CDR3 covers 13 residues. V was shortened by 3 bases and J by 4 bases, with 9 bases between the two germline ends. The germline gives CDR1 KGHSH, CDR2 LQKENI. CDR3 DNA sequence: TGTGCCAGCTCACCGGGACATTTCTATGGCTACACCTTC. Residues: CASSPGHFYGYTF. Complete variable domain (other parts from reference TRBV18 and TRBJ1-2): NAGVMQNPRHLVRRRGQEARLRCSPMKGHSHVYWYRQLPEEGLKFMVYLQKENIIDESGMPKERFSAEFPKEGPSILRIQQVVRGDSAAYFCASSPGHFYGYTFGSGTRLTVV.

This clone was observed a handful of times. The gene calls are TRBV19 and TRBJ1-5; no clear D gene. This CDR3 spans 13 amino acids. Deletions cut 7 bases from V and 3 bases from J, with 10 bases between. Germline V gene data show CDR1 as LNHDA and CDR2 as SQIVND (reference sequence). The CDR3 DNA reads TGTGCCAGTATGAGCCCATTCAATCAGCCCCAGCATTTT. Encoded protein: CASMSPFNQPQHF.

The V and J genes are TRBV19 and TRBJ1-4; D gene unclear. CDR3 length: 11 residues. In germline, CDR1 is LNHDA, CDR2 SQIVND (reference sequence). V lost 10 bases and J 7 bases, leaving 10 bases between the germline ends. The CDR3 spells CATGLGEKLFF. CDR3 sequence (DNA): TGTGCCACAGGACTAGGTGAAAAACTGTTTTTT.

V is TRBV7-6 and J is TRBJ2-7, with 8 positions matching TRBD1. V shed 0 bases and J 2 bases; nucleotides not matched to a gene: 3. The CDR3 length is 15 residues. Germline V gene data show CDR1 as SGHVS and CDR2 as FNYEAQ. The chain's CDR3 is CASSLAGQGTYEQYF. For the CDR3, the DNA is TGTGCCAGCAGCTTAGCAGGACAGGGTACCTACGAGCAGTACTTC.

The chain uses TRBV27 and TRBJ1-1, with D perhaps TRBD1 (6 bases). V gave up 2 bases and J gave up 6 bases, with 19 bases separating them. Germline V gene sequence: CDR1 MNHEY, CDR2 SMNVEV (reference sequence). The CDR3 totals 16 residues. CDR3 in DNA: TGTGCCAGCAGTTTACGGGGTACAGGGAAAGTTTCTGAAGCTTTCTTT. Its translation: CASSLRGTGKVSEAFF.

The chain has TRBV4-1 and TRBJ1-3; D gene uncertain. The ends were cut back, 1 base at V and 2 bases at J, with 3 bases in the middle. Germline V gives CDR1 MGHRA, CDR2 YSYEKL. The CDR3 is 13 amino acids. CDR3 coding DNA: TGCGCCAGCAGCCAAGGTGCTGGAAACACCATATATTTT. This codes for CASSQGAGNTIYF.

The rearrangement links TRBV7-6 to TRBJ2-5; 7 positions match TRBD2. The CDR3 consists of 14 residues. J lost 5 bases, V lost 5 bases, and 8 bases had no gene match. The germline V gene encodes CDR1 SGHVS and CDR2 FNYEAQ. This CDR3 is CASSDSAGTETQYF. The CDR3 DNA reads as TGTGCCAGCAGCGACTCAGCGGGGACGGAGACCCAGTACTTC.

Worth noting for this clone: Mismatch with germline at one junction end may stem from a read error. This chain connects TRBV7-7 to TRBJ2-3; either TRBD1 or TRBD2 may fit D (6 bases each). The length of the CDR3 is 15 residues. Per germline, CDR1 SSHAT and CDR2 FNYEAQ (reference sequence). The chain's CDR3 is CASSLGGLGADTQYF. The DNA for the CDR3 is TGTGCTAGCAGCTTAGGGGGGCTTGGGGCAGATACGCAGTATTTT.

The chain has TRBV7-9 and TRBJ1-2; D is uncertain. Trimming took 3 bases from V and 6 from J, leaving 11 bases between them. Germline CDR1 reads SEHNR; CDR2 reads FQNEAQ (reference sequence). The CDR3 consists of 13 residues. The CDR3 DNA reads TGTGCCAGCAGCTTCGGCAATGCAGATGGCTACACCTTC. It encodes CASSFGNADGYTF.

The gene calls are TRBV7-2 and TRBJ1-2, with 7 bases lining up with TRBD1. Per the germline V gene, CDR1 is SGHTA and CDR2 is FQGNSA. V trimming: 5 bases; J trimming: 0 bases; junction bases outside the gene matches: 9. CDR3 length equals 16 residues. CDR3 sequence (DNA): TGTGCCAGCAGCCGGGACAGTACCCGGACTAACTATGGCTACACCTTC. Amino acids: CASSRDSTRTNYGYTF. Complete variable domain (other parts from reference TRBV7-2 and TRBJ1-2): GAGVSQSPSNKVTEKGKDVELRCDPISGHTALYWYRQSLGQGLEFLIYFQGNSAPDKSGLPSDRFSAERTGGSVSTLTIQRTQQEDSAVYLCASSRDSTRTNYGYTFGSGTRLTVV.

This sequence joins TRBV19 and TRBJ1-5; D is perhaps TRBD1 (5 bases). Trimming took off 9 bases at V and 6 bases at J, with 9 bases between the two ends. Germline lookup yields CDR1 LNHDA and CDR2 SQIVND (reference sequence). This CDR3 is built from 11 residues. The CDR3 here is CASRQGQPQHF. CDR3 bases: TGTGCCAGCCGGCAGGGTCAGCCCCAGCATTTT. The full variable domain, in which reference TRBV19 and TRBJ1-5 provide the parts outside the CDR3, is DGGITQSPKYLFRKEGQNVTLSCEQNLNHDAMYWYRQDPGQGLRLIYYSQIVNDFQKGDIAEGYSVSREKKESFPLTVTSAQKNPTAFYLCASRQGQPQHFGDGTRLSIL.

V is TRBV7-2 and J is TRBJ1-6, with 10 bases that match TRBD1. The CDR3 runs to 14 residues. Germline V gene sequence: CDR1 SGHTA, CDR2 FQGNSA. V lost 6 bases to trimming and J lost 7 bases; unmatched junction nucleotides: 3. DNA of the CDR3: TGTGCCAGCAGGGACAGGGGGGGCAATTCACCCCTCCACTTT. This sequence encodes CASRDRGGNSPLHF.

The CDR3 DNA reads TGTGCCAGCTCACCACCTTCGAAGGGCGAGGATGAGCAGTTCTTC. It codes for CASSPPSKGEDEQFF. The chain has TRBV18 and TRBJ2-1; D is ambiguous. Trimming removed 0 bases at V and 8 bases at J, with 14 bases between. The CDR3 length is 15 residues. The germline gives CDR1 KGHSH, CDR2 LQKENI.

This sequence joins TRBV9 and TRBJ2-3; possibly TRBD2 for D (6 bases). Germline loops: CDR1 SGDLS, CDR2 YYNGEE. The V gene lost 2 bases and the J gene lost 4 bases, with 17 bases spanning the gap. The CDR3 loop spans 16 amino acids. The CDR3 loop is CASSVGVGTPPDTQYF. The CDR3 DNA reads TGTGCCAGCAGCGTTGGGGTGGGGACTCCCCCAGATACGCAGTATTTT. The variable domain in full, completed from reference TRBV9 and TRBJ2-3, reads DSGVTQTPKHLITATGQRVTLRCSPRSGDLSVYWYQQSLDQGLQFLIQYYNGEERAKGNILERFSAQQFPDLHSELNLSSLELGDSALYFCASSVGVGTPPDTQYFGPGTRLTVL.

The chain joins TRBV28 to TRBJ2-2; 8 bases line up with TRBD1. V lost 4 bases, J lost 0 bases, and 7 bases stayed unmatched. The V gene's germline CDR1 is MDHEN and CDR2 SYDVKM. The CDR3 extends over 17 amino acids. CDR3: CASSSTPGGANTGELFF. CDR3 coding DNA: TGTGCCAGCAGTTCGACTCCAGGGGGCGCGAACACCGGGGAGCTGTTTTTT.

The chain uses TRBV19 and TRBJ2-3, with a possible D match to TRBD1 (6 bases). Trimming took off 6 bases at V and 2 bases at J, with 15 bases between the two ends. Germline V gene lookup returns CDR1 LNHDA and CDR2 SQIVND (reference sequence). CDR3 length equals 15 residues. CDR3 amino acids: CASSPGAGATDTQYF. The CDR3 DNA reads as TGTGCCAGTAGCCCCGGTGCAGGGGCCACAGATACGCAGTATTTT.

This clone has only one observation. The chain has TRBV5-6 and TRBJ2-5; TRBD1 aligns across 11 bases. Germline V gene lookup returns CDR1 SGHDT and CDR2 YYEEEE. There are 14 residues in the CDR3. J gave up 5 bases and V 4 bases, and 4 bases lay outside the gene matches. The CDR3 DNA is TGTGCCAGCAGCCTGGGGACAGGGGGGGAGACCCAGTACTTC. Encoded protein: CASSLGTGGETQYF.

This clone has a handful of counts. The V call is TRBV10-1, the J call TRBJ2-2; D is possibly TRBD1 or TRBD2 (5 bases each). Trimming pared 6 bases from V and 12 bases from J, leaving 11 bases between. In germline, CDR1 is WNHNN, CDR2 SYGVQD (reference sequence). The CDR3 sequence is 11 residues long. The CDR3: CASRSGDQLFF. In DNA, the CDR3 is TGCGCCAGCAGGTCCGGGGACCAGCTGTTTTTT.

V is TRBV10-1 and J is TRBJ2-1; a possible D gene is TRBD1 (5 bases). The CDR3 sequence is 12 residues long. Trimming took off 9 bases at V and 6 bases at J, with 12 bases between the two ends. Looked up from germline, CDR1 is WNHNN and CDR2 is SYGVQD (reference sequence). In DNA, the CDR3 is TGCGCCAGTGCCCCAGGGCCCAATGAGCAGTTCTTC. This encodes CASAPGPNEQFF.

The chain employs TRBV29-1 and TRBJ2-1; D assignment may be TRBD1 or TRBD2 (6 bases each). The ends were cut back, 7 bases at V and 7 bases at J, with 17 bases in the middle. This CDR3 is built from 13 residues. Germline assignment: CDR1 SQVTM and CDR2 ANQGSEA. This chain's CDR3 is CSAIGGTGNEQFF. The CDR3 DNA sequence: TGCAGCGCTATAGGGGGGACGGGAAATGAGCAGTTCTTC.

As regards this clone: It is unclear where the CDR3 begins or ends on the DNA, so no DNA is shown, and the CDR3 is as TCRdb lists it. V gene TRBV21-1 combines with J gene TRBJ2-1; the table gives TRBD1 as D, unverified against the DNA. TRBV21-1 counts as a pseudogene. The CDR3 is 15 residues long, counting both termini. CDR3 residues: CASSKWGTGTNEQFF.

The chain combines TRBV4-1 with TRBJ2-3; 10 bases fit TRBD2. CDR3 length: 16 amino acids. The J segment lost 0 bases and the V segment lost 1 base, leaving 1 base of the junction unmatched. Per the germline V gene, CDR1 is MGHRA and CDR2 is YSYEKL. CDR3: CASSQGTSGSTDTQYF. The CDR3 DNA follows: TGCGCCAGCAGCCAAGGGACTAGCGGTAGCACAGATACGCAGTATTTT.